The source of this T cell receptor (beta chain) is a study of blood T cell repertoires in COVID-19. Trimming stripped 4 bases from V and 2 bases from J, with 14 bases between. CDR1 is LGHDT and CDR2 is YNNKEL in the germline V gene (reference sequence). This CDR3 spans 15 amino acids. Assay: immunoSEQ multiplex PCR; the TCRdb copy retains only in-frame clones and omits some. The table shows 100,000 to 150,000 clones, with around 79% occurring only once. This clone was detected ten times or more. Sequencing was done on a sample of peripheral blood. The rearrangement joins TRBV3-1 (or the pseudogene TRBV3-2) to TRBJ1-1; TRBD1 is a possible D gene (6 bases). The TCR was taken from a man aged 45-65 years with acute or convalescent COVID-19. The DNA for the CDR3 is TGTGCCAGCAGCCGGAACAGGGCGAGCAACACTGAAGCTTTCTTT. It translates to CASSRNRASNTEAFF.